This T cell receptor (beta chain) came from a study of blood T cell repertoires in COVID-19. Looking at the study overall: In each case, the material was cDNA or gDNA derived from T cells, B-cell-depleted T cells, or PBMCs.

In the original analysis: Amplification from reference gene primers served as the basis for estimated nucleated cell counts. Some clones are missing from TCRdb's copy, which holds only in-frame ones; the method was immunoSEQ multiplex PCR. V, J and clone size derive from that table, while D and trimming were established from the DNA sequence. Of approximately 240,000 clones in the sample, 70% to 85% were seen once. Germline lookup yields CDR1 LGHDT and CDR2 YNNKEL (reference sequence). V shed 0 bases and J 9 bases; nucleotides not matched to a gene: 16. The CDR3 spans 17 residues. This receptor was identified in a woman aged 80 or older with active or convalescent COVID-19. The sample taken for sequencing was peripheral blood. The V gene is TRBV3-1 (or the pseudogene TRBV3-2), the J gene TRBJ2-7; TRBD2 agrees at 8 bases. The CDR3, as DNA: TGTGCCAGCAGCCAAGATCTCGGGGGGGGCCACAATTCGAGGCAGTACTTC. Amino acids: CASSQDLGGGHNSRQYF.